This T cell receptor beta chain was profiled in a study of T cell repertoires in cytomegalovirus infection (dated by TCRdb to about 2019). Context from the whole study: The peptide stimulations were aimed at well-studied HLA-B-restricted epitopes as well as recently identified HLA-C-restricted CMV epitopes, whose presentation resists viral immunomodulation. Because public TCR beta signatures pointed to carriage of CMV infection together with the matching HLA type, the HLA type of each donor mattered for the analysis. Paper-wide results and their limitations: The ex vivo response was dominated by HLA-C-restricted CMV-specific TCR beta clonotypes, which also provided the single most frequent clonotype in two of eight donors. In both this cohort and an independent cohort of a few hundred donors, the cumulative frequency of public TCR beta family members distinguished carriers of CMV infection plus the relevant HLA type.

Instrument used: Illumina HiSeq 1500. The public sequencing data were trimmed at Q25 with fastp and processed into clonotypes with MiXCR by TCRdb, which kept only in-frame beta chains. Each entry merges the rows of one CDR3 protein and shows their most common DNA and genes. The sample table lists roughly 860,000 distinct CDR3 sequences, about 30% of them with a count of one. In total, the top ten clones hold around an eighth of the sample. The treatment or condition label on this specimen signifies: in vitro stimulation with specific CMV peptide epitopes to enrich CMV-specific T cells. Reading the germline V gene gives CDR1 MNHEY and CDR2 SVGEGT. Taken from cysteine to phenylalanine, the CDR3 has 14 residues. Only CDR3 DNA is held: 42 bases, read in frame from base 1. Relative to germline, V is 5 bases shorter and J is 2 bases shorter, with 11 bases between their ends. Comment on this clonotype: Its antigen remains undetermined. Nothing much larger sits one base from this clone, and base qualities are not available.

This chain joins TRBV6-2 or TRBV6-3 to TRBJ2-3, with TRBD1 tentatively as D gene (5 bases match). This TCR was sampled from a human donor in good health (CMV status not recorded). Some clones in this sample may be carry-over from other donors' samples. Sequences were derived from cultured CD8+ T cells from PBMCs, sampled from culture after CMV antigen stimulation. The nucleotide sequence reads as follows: TGTGCCAGCAGTCCCTCGACAGCCACAGATACGCAGTATTTT. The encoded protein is CASSPSTATDTQYF.